These 5 T cell receptor beta chains came from one sample sequenced in a study of beta chain features in type 1 diabetes. Whole-study results and caveats: A moderate, significant TCRB CDR3 shortening appeared in type 1 diabetes across four CD4+ subsets.

The investigators reverse transcribed all of the isolated RNA, so they sequenced expressed TCRB transcripts. Sequencing used immunoSEQ multiplex PCR; TCRdb keeps in-frame clones, though not all of them. Of 600,000 or so clones detected, under 15% appear once; the ten largest clones hold more than 0.1%. Their antigens are not known. Specimen: naive CD4+ T cells from blood. The receptors come from a man aged 25-45 years with type 1 diabetes.

This clone has a handful of counts. The chain is built from TRBV27 and TRBJ2-6, with TRBD2 as a possible D gene (6 bases). This CDR3 is 18 amino acids long. V shed 5 bases and J shed 0 bases, with 17 bases lying between them. CDR1 is MNHEY and CDR2 is SMNVEV in the germline V gene (reference sequence). The CDR3 DNA sequence: TGTGCCAGCAGTCCTACCCCCGGGGGTTACTCTGGGGCCAACGTCCTGACTTTC. This codes for CASSPTPGGYSGANVLTF.

This clone turned up a few times. The V and J genes are TRBV11-3 and TRBJ1-1; possibly TRBD1 for D (6 bases). V lost 5 bases, J lost 6 bases, and 19 bases lay in between. Per the germline V gene, CDR1 is SGHNT and CDR2 is YENEEA. CDR3 length equals 15 residues. The CDR3 protein is CASSPDSFNLPEAFF. CDR3 DNA: TGTGCCAGCAGCCCGGACAGCTTTAACCTCCCTGAAGCTTTCTTT.

There are a few counts of this clone. The V gene is TRBV29-1, the J gene TRBJ1-1; TRBD1 might be the D (5 bases). Trimming stripped 7 bases from V and 0 bases from J, with 9 bases between. Germline CDR1 and CDR2: SQVTM and ANQGSEA. The CDR3 covers 12 residues. For the CDR3, the DNA is TGCAGCGGGGGACGGATGAACACTGAAGCTTTCTTT. Its protein is CSGGRMNTEAFF.

The V call is TRBV6-5, the J call TRBJ1-5; 8 bases map to TRBD1. V shed 8 bases and J 4 bases; nucleotides not matched to a gene: 4. This CDR3 has 13 amino acids. CDR1 is MNHEY and CDR2 is SVGAGI in the germline V gene. The CDR3 protein is CASGGTGNQPQHF. The CDR3 DNA reads TGTGCCAGCGGGGGGACAGGTAATCAGCCCCAGCATTTT.

The genes are TRBV27 and TRBJ2-1; TRBD2 might be the D (6 bases). V was trimmed by 8 bases and J by 3 bases, leaving 11 bases between them. Germline CDR1 is MNHEY and CDR2 is SMNVEV (reference sequence). The CDR3 sequence is 13 residues long. The CDR3 loop reads CASGRSFYNEQFF. The CDR3 DNA sequence: TGTGCCAGCGGGAGGAGCTTCTACAATGAGCAGTTCTTC.